A single sample is the source of the 5 T cell receptor beta chains below, sequenced in a study of regulatory T cells in long-lasting Graves disease. Time point specified: newly diagnosed GD, antithyroid drugs for less than 3 months. The TCR library was made from RNA extracted from PBMCs. Relying on iRepertoire HTBI primers and Arm-PCR of CDR3 regions, the team built TCR beta libraries. TCRdb processed the multiplex PCR reads anew with MiXCR; each CDR3 protein has one entry. The table records over 200,000 distinct CDR3 sequences, 18% of them present only once. Material: peripheral blood mononuclear cells (PBMCs), obtained at new diagnosis, from a patient treated with antithyroid drugs. These receptors were collected from a female donor with Graves disease.

This clonotype was seen many times. The chain uses TRBV6-1 and TRBJ2-7, with D unresolved. CDR1 is MNHNS and CDR2 is SASEGT in the germline V gene. The CDR3 sequence is 11 residues long. The V gene lost 3 bases and the J gene lost 4 bases, with 4 bases spanning the gap. CDR3 residues: CASSDGYEQYF. The CDR3 DNA reads TGTGCCAGCAGTGACGGTTACGAGCAGTACTTC.

This chain joins TRBV7-8 and TRBJ2-5; D unresolved. Germline CDR1 and CDR2: SGHVS and FQNEAQ. Trimming stripped 5 bases from V and 5 bases from J, with 15 bases between. This CDR3 has 14 amino acids. In DNA form, the CDR3 reads TGTGCCAGCAGCCCGACTCCAAGTCGGGAGACCCAGTACTTC. Protein sequence: CASSPTPSRETQYF.

Ten or more counts support this clonotype. V is TRBV19 and J is TRBJ1-1; TRBD1 aligns across 7 bases. The CDR3 covers 12 residues. Germline V gene sequence: CDR1 LNHDA, CDR2 SQIVND (reference sequence). The V and J ends lost 7 bases and 4 bases, in that order; junction bases with no gene match: 3. This CDR3 reads CASNHRGTEAFF. CDR3 nucleotide sequence: TGTGCCAGTAATCACAGGGGCACTGAAGCTTTCTTT.

The V gene is TRBV20-1, the J gene TRBJ2-5; 15 nucleotides agree with TRBD2. With the DNA end fitting TRBJ2-1 better, the J assignment may be wrong. Looked up from germline, CDR1 is DFQATT and CDR2 is SNEGSKA (reference sequence). The CDR3 loop spans 19 amino acids. The CDR3 nucleotides are TGCAGTGCTAGAGATCGAGTAGGGACTAGCGGGAGGTACGCATATGAGCAGTTCTTC. Its translation: CSARDRVGTSGRYAYEQFF.

This rearrangement joins TRBV7-9 to TRBJ2-2, with TRBD1 identical over 9 bases. The J segment lost 6 bases and the V segment lost 7 bases, leaving 12 bases of the junction unmatched. This CDR3 has 16 amino acids. Germline CDR1 reads SEHNR; CDR2 reads FQNEAQ (reference sequence). The CDR3 here is CASNRDGTGKPGELFF. CDR3 bases: TGTGCCAGCAATAGAGATGGGACAGGGAAGCCCGGGGAGCTGTTTTTT.